Sequencing of this T cell receptor (beta chain) was carried out in a study of blood T cell repertoires in COVID-19. Study background: There were acute and convalescent COVID-19 samples, and they came from the United States, Italy and Spain. In each case, the material was cDNA or gDNA derived from T cells, B-cell-depleted T cells, or PBMCs.

V lost 4 bases to trimming and J lost 8 bases, with 15 bases between them. The germline gives CDR1 SGDLS, CDR2 YYNGEE. The CDR3 contains 14 residues. Only one count was recorded for this clone. The authors' processing: From reference gene primer amplification, estimates of nucleated cell counts were derived. This table comes from immunoSEQ multiplex PCR, and its TCRdb copy is limited to in-frame clones, with some not included. D and trimming come from the DNA, and the V and J calls and clone size come from that table. The data show approximately 250,000 clones, about 86% seen once. The chain employs TRBV9 and TRBJ1-4; D is possibly TRBD1 (5 bases). The specimen was peripheral blood. The sequence was collected from a man between 18 and 29 years old with active or convalescent COVID-19. The CDR3 DNA follows: TGTGCCAGCAGCACTGGGGACGGGAGCGAAAAACTGTTTTTT. Protein product: CASSTGDGSEKLFF. Supplemented by reference TRBV9 and TRBJ1-4, the full variable domain reads DSGVTQTPKHLITATGQRVTLRCSPRSGDLSVYWYQQSLDQGLQFLIQYYNGEERAKGNILERFSAQQFPDLHSELNLSSLELGDSALYFCASSTGDGSEKLFFGSGTQLSVL.